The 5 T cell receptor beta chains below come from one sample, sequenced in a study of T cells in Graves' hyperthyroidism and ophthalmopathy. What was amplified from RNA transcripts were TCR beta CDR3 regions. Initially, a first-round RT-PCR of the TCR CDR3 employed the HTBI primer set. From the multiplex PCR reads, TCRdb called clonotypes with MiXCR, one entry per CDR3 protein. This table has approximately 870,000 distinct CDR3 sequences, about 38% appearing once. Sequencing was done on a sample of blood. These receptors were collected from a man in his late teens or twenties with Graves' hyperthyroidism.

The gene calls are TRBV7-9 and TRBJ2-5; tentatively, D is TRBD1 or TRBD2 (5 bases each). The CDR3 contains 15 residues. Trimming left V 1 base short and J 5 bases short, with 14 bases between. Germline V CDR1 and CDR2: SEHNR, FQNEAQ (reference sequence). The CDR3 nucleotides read TGTGCCAGCAGCTTAGGCCCCCCAGGGAGCGAGACCCAGTACTTC. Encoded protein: CASSLGPPGSETQYF.

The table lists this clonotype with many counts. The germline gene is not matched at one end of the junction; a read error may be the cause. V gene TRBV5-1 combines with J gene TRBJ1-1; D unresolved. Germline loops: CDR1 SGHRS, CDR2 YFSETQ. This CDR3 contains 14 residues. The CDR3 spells CASSLAAGNTEAFF. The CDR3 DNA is TGTGCCAGCAGCTTAGCGGCGGGGAACACTGAAGCTTTCTTT.

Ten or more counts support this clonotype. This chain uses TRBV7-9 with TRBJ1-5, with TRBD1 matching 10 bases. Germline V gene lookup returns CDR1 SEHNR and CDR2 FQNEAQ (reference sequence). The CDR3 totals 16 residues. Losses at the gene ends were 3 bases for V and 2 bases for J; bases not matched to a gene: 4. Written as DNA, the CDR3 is TGTGCCAGCAGCTTGGGGGGGACAGGGGGCAATCAGCCCCAGCATTTT. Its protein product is CASSLGGTGGNQPQHF.

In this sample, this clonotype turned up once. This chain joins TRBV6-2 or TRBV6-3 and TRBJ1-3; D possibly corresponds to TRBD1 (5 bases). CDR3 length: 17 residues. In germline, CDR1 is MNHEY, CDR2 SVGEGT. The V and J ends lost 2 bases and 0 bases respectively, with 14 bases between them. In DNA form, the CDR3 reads TGTGCCAGCAGTTACGGGCGCGGGGGGTTCTCTGGAAACACCATATATTTT. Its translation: CASSYGRGGFSGNTIYF.

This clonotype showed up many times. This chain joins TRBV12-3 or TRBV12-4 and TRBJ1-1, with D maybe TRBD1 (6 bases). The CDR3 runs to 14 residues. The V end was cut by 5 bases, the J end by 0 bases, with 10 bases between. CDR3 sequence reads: CASSRQALNTEAFF. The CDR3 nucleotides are TGTGCCAGCAGTCGACAGGCGTTGAACACTGAAGCTTTCTTT.